This T cell receptor (beta chain) was sequenced during a study of tumor and adjacent non-tumor tissue in lung cancer. Overall study context: Each sample yielded 3.5 million to 5 million productive TCRbeta reads on average.

This clonotype was counted only a few times. Germline trimming cut 0 bases from V and 3 bases from J; bases unmatched to any gene: 5. CDR3 length equals 15 residues. CDR1 DFQATT and CDR2 SNEGSKA come from the germline V gene (reference sequence). This sample's RNA came from whole unsorted tissue. More than 3 cm separated this lung sample from the edge of the tumor. Chemotherapy-naive patients with new lung cancer underwent thoracic surgery in China, August–November 2014. A modified ARM-PCR protocol with three rounds of nested PCR amplified TCRbeta. TCRdb processed the multiplex PCR reads anew with MiXCR; each CDR3 protein has one entry. The profile shows 60,000 to 65,000 distinct CDR3 sequences, about 61% of them singletons.

The chain recombines TRBV20-1 with TRBJ2-3, with 8 bases identical to TRBD2. The sequencing sample was made of distant non-tumor lung tissue. The origin of this receptor is a man aged 70 or older with non-small cell lung cancer. DNA of the CDR3: TGCAGTGCTAGAGATTGGGGACTAGTAACAGATACGCAGTATTTT. This gives the protein CSARDWGLVTDTQYF.